This T cell receptor beta chain was observed in a study of blood T cell repertoires in COVID-19 (dated by TCRdb to the early 2020s). About the full investigation: Samples from collaborators originated in the United States, Italy and Spain and spanned both the acute and convalescent phases of COVID-19. The repertoires were released in a freely available public database intended as a resource for research on the immune response to SARS-CoV-2. The prospective study material was composed of cDNA or gDNA derived from T cells, B-cell-depleted T cells, or PBMCs. The samples were drawn from two sources: the first 160 participants of the ongoing ImmuneRACE study, and 1,200 or so subjects contributed by 6 global collaborators. Subjects who had been exposed to COVID-19, were actively infected with it, or had recovered from it provided the deeply sampled blood TCRbeta repertoires that made up the dataset. Nearly every sample came with metadata listing a de-identified subject ID, COVID-19 status, age in years and sex. Where available, HLA class I and class II types were taken from metadata supplied by the sample provider and were not determined by assay-based typing.

Including the terminal cysteine and phenylalanine, the CDR3 comprises 18 residues. Only the CDR3 DNA is retained, 54 bases long and in frame from the first base. V is shortened by 1 base, J by 1 base, and the region joining them spans 14 bases. Another Seattle source contributed samples from volunteer blood donors who had recovered from COVID-19. Collaborating institutions collected whole blood in K2EDTA tubes following their own protocols. For TCRbeta analysis, collaborators shipped samples as frozen whole blood, isolated PBMCs, or DNA extracted from either of those sample types. A word on this clone: Its specific antigen is unknown. It has no much larger one-base neighbor in the sample; base qualities were not kept.

Study-wide conclusions, independent of this receptor: The quantity of clinical and demographic metadata differed by source and by participant and was supplied without curation.

The immunoSEQ Assay, a bias-controlled multiplex PCR, was used to amplify TCRbeta CDR3 regions from genomic DNA. The source study handled its data this way. Nucleated cell counts per sample were estimated from amplification of reference gene primers within the assay. To quantify the absolute abundance of each unique TCRbeta CDR3 rearrangement, sequence reads were collapsed and filtered. For each sample, productive Simpson clonality was calculated as the square root of Simpson's diversity index over productive rearrangements. TCRdb's version of the immuneACCESS table is confined to in-frame rearrangements and falls short of the full clone set. An unresolved V gene accounts for under half of the shortfall where checked; the remainder is of unknown origin. V and J calls and clone size are as listed in that table; D and trimming were resolved from the DNA. This sample gives about 300,000 clones in total; about nine tenths of them show up just once. The ten top clones hold roughly 1.6% of the sample.

The sequenced material came from peripheral blood. The source is a woman in her 40s who had recovered from COVID-19. The chain is encoded by TRBV23-1 joined to TRBJ1-6; TRBD1 is a weak D gene call, 5 bases matching. TRBV23-1 is annotated as an ORF whose role is uncertain. The CDR3 reads as follows: CASSQWRAGESYNSPLHF. The DNA reads TGCGCCAGCAGTCAATGGCGAGCGGGGGAGTCCTATAATTCACCCCTCCACTTT.